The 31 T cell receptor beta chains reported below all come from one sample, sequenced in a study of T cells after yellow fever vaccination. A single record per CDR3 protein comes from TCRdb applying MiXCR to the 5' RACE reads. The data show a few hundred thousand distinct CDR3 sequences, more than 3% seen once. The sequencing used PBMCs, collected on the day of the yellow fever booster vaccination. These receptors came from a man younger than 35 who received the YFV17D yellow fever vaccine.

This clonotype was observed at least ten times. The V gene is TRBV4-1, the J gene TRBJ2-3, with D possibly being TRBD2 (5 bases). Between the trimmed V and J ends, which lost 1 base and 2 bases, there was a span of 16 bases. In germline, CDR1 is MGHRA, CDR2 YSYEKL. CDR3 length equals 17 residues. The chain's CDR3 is CASSQALVGELTDTQYF. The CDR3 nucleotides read TGCGCCAGCAGCCAAGCGTTGGTTGGGGAGCTCACAGATACGCAGTATTTT.

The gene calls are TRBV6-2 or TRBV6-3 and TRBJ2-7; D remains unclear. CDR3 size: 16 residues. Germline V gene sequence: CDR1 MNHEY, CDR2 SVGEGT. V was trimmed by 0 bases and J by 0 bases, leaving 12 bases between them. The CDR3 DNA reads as TGTGCCAGCAGTTACTCGATTTCGCCGCCCTCCTACGAGCAGTACTTC. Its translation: CASSYSISPPSYEQYF.

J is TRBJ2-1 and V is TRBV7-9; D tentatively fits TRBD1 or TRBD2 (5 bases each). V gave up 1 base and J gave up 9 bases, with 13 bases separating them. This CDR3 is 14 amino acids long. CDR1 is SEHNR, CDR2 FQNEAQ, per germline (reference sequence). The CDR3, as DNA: TGTGCCAGCAGCTTAGGAGGGGATCCTTCTGAGCAGTTCTTC. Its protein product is CASSLGGDPSEQFF.

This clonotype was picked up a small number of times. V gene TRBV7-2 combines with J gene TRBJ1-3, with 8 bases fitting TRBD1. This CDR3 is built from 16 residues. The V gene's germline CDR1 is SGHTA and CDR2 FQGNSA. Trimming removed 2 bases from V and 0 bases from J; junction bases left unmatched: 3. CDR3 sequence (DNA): TGTGCCAGCAGCTTACAGACAGGGGTCTCTGGAAACACCATATATTTT. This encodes CASSLQTGVSGNTIYF.

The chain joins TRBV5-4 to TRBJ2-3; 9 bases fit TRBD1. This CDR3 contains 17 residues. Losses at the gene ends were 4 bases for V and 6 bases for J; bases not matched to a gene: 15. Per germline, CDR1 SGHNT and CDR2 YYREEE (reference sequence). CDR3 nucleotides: TGTGCCAGCAGCCAACCATTAGGGACAGGGAAATTCGATACGCAGTATTTT. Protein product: CASSQPLGTGKFDTQYF.

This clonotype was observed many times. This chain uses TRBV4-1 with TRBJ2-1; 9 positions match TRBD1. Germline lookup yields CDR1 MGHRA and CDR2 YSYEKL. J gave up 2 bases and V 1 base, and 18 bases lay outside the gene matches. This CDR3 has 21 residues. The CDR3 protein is CASSQAVPHRGRSGTYNEQFF. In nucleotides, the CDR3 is TGCGCCAGCAGCCAAGCCGTCCCTCACAGGGGGCGTTCGGGGACCTACAATGAGCAGTTCTTC.

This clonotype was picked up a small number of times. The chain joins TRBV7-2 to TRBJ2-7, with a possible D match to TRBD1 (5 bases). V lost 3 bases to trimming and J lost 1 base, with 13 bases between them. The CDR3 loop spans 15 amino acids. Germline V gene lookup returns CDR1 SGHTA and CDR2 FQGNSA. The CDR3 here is CASSFSRRASYEQYF. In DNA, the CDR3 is TGTGCCAGCAGCTTCTCGCGCAGGGCGTCCTACGAGCAGTACTTC.

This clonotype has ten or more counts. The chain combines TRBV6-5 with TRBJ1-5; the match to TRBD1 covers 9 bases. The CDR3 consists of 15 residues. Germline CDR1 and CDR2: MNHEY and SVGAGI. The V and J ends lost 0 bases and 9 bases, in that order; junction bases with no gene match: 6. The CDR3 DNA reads TGTGCCAGCAGTTACTCGCCGGGACAGGGTTGGCCCCAGCATTTT. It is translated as CASSYSPGQGWPQHF.

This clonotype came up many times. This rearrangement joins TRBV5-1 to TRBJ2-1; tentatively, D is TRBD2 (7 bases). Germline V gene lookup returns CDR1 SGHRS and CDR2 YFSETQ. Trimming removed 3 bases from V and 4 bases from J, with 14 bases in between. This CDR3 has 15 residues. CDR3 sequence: CASSWGLADYNEQFF. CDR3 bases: TGCGCCAGCAGCTGGGGGCTAGCGGATTACAATGAGCAGTTCTTC.

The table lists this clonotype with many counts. CDR3: CASSYRTGSLIGNTIYF. DNA for the CDR3: TGTGCCAGCAGTTACAGGACGGGAAGCCTTATTGGAAACACCATATATTTT. The rearrangement uses TRBV7-9 and TRBJ1-3, with D tentatively TRBD1 (5 bases). Per the germline V gene, CDR1 is SEHNR and CDR2 is FQNEAQ (reference sequence). CDR3 length: 17 amino acids. Between the trimmed V and J ends, which lost 6 bases and 3 bases, there was a span of 21 bases.

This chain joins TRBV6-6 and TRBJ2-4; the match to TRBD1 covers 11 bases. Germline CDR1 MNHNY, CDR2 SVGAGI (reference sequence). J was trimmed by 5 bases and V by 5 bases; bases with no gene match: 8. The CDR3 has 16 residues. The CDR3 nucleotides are TGTGCCAGCAGTCATCGGACAGGGGGCGATGAAAACATTCAGTACTTC. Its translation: CASSHRTGGDENIQYF.

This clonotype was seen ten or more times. For the CDR3, the DNA is TGTGCCAGCAGCTGGACAGGGGGTGGTATTGGCGAGCAGTACTTC. The encoded protein is CASSWTGGGIGEQYF. The chain links TRBV11-2 to TRBJ2-7, with TRBD1 matching over 10 bases. The germline gives CDR1 SGHAT, CDR2 FQNNGV. This CDR3 has 15 residues. V shed 4 bases, J shed 6 bases, and the junction held 9 bases outside the gene matches. The whole variable domain, remainder taken from reference TRBV11-2 and TRBJ2-7, is EAGVAQSPRYKIIEKRQSVAFWCNPISGHATLYWYQQILGQGPKLLIQFQNNGVVDDSQLPKDRFSAERLKGVDSTLKIQPAKLEDSAVYLCASSWTGGGIGEQYFGPGTRLTVT.

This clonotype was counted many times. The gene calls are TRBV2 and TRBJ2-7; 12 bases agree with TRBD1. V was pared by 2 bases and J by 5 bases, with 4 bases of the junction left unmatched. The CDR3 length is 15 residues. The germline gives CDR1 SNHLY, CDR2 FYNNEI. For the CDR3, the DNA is TGTGCCAGCAGTGAACAGGGACAGGGGGCAAACGAGCAGTACTTC. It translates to CASSEQGQGANEQYF.

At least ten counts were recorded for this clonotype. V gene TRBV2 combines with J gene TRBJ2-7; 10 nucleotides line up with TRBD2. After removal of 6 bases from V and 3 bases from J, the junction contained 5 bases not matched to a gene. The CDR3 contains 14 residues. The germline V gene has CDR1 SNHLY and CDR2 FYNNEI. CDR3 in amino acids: CASRASSGGYEQYF. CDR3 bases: TGTGCCAGCAGGGCTTCTAGCGGGGGCTACGAGCAGTACTTC.

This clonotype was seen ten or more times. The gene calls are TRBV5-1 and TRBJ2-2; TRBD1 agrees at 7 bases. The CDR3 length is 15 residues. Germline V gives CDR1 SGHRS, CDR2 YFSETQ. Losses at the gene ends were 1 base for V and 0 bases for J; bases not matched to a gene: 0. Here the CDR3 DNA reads TGCGCCAGCAGCTTGACAGGGGCGAACACCGGGGAGCTGTTTTTT. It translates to CASSLTGANTGELFF.

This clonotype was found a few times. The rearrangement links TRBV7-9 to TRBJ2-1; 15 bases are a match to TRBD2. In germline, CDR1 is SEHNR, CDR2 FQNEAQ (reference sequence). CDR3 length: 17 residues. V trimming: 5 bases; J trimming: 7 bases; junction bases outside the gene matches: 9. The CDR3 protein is CASSGRTSGGAGNEQFF. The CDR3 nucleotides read TGTGCCAGCAGCGGTCGGACTAGCGGGGGGGCGGGGAATGAGCAGTTCTTC.

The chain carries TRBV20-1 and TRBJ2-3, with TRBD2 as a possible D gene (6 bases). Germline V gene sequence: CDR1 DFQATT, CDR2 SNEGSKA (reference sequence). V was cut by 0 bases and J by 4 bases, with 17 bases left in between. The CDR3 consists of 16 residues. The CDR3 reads CSARDPTSYIPDTQYF. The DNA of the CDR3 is TGCAGTGCTAGAGATCCGACTAGTTATATCCCAGATACGCAGTATTTT.

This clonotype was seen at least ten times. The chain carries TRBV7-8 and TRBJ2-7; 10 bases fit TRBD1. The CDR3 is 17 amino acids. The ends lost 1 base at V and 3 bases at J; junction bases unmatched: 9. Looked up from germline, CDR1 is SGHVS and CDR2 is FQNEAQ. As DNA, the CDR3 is TGTGCCAGCAGCTTAGATGCCGCGACAGGGGGCTACTACGAGCAGTACGTC. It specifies CASSLDAATGGYYEQYV.

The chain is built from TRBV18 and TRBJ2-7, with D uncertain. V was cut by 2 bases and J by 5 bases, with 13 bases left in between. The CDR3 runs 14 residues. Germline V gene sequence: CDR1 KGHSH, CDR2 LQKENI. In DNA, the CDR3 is TGTGCCAGCTCACCATTAGGAGTTAGGGACGAGCAGTACGTC. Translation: CASSPLGVRDEQYV.

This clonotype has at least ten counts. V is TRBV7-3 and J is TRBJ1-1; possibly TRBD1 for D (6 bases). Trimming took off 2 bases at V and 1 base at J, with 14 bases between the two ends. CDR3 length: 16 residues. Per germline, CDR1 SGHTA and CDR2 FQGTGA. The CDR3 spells CASSLRGGLSNTEAFF. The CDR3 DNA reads TGTGCCAGCAGCTTACGGGGGGGGCTCTCGAACACTGAAGCTTTCTTT.

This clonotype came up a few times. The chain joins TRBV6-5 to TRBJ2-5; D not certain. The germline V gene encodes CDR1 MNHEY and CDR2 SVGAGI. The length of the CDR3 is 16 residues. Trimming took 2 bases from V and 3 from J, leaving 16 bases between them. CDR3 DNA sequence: TGTGCCAGCAGTTACCATACCAAGGCGATTGAAGAGACCCAGTACTTC. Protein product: CASSYHTKAIEETQYF.

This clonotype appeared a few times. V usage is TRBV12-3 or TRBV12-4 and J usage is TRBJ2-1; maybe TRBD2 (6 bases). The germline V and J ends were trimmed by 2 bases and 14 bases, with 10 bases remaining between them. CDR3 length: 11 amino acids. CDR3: CASSLREVEFF. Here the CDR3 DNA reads TGTGCCAGCAGTTTAAGGGAGGTCGAGTTCTTC.

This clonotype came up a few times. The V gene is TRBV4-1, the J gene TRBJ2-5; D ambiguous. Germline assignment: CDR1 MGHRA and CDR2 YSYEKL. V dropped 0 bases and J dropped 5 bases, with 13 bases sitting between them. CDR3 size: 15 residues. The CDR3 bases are TGCGCCAGCAGCCAAGAGGGGTCGAGTTGGGAGACCCAGTACTTC. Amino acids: CASSQEGSSWETQYF.

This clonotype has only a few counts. CDR3 sequence reads: CASSRPHNSPLHF. CDR3 DNA: TGTGCCAGCAGCCGGCCCCATAATTCACCCCTCCACTTT. The chain joins TRBV7-2 to TRBJ1-6, with D unclear. The CDR3 totals 13 residues. V lost 5 bases and J lost 5, with 7 bases in between. CDR1 SGHTA and CDR2 FQGNSA come from the germline V gene.

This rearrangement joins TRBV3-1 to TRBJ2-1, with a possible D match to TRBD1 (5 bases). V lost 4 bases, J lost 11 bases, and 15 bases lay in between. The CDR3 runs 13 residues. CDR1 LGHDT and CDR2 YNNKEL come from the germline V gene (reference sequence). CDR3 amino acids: CASSRRQYQKQFF. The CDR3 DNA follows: TGTGCCAGCAGCCGAAGACAGTACCAAAAGCAGTTCTTC.

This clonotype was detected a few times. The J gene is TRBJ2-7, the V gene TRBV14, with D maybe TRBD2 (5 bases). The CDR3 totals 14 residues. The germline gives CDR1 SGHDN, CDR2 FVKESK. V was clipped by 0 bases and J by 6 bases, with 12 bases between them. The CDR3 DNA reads TGTGCCAGCAGCCAAGATTCGGCGGGTTCCGAGCAGTACTTC. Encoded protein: CASSQDSAGSEQYF.

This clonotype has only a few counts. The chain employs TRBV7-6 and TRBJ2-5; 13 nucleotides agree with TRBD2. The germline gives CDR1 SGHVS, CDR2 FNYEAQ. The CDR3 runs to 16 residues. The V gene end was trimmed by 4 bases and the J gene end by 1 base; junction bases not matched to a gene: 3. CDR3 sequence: CASSSGLAGAQETQYF. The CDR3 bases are TGTGCCAGCAGCTCCGGACTAGCGGGGGCCCAAGAGACCCAGTACTTC.

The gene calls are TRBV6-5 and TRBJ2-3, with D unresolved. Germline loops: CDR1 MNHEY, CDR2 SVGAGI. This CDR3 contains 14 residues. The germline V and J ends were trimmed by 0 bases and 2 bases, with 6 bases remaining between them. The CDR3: CASSYSGNTDTQYF. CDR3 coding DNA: TGTGCCAGCAGTTACTCGGGTAACACAGATACGCAGTATTTT.

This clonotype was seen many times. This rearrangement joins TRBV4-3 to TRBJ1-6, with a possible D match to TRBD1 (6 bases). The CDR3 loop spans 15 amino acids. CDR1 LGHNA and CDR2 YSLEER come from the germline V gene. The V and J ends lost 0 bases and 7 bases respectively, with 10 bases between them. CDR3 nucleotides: TGCGCCAGCAGCCAAGATTTGGGGGGCAATTCACCCCTCCACTTT. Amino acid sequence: CASSQDLGGNSPLHF.

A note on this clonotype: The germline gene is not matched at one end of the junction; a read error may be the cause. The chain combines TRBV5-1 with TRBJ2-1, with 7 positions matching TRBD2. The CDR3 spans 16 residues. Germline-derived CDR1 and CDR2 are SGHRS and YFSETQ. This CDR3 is CACSLSPGRSYNEQFF. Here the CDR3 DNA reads TGCGCCTGCAGCTTGTCACCCGGGAGGTCCTACAATGAGCAGTTCTTC.

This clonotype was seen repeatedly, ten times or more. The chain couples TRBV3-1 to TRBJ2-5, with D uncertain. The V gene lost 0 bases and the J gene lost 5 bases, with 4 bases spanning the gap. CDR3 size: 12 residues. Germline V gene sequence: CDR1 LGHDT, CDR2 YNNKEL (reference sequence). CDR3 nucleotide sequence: TGTGCCAGCAGCCAAGACTTCGAGACCCAGTACTTC. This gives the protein CASSQDFETQYF.